This TCR beta chain was sequenced during a study of T cell repertoires in ileal Crohn's disease. Study information: About half received postoperative treatment, 10 to 11 with thiopurines and around 17 anti-TNF.

TCRdb keeps only in-frame clones here, not all; method: immunoSEQ multiplex PCR. The sample lists approximately 4,900 clones, around 84% occurring once. Overall study findings and caveats: Mucosal expansions were suggested to be mainly CD8 T cells.

As for this clone: Antigen unknown.

Looked up from germline, CDR1 is MNHEY and CDR2 is SMNVEV (reference sequence). The CDR3 runs to 13 residues. Trimming took 6 bases from V and 9 from J; bases not matched to a gene: 8. Sequenced sample: ileal tissue. V gene TRBV27 combines with J gene TRBJ2-5; 9 nucleotides agree with TRBD1. This TCR was sampled from an adult with Crohn's disease. The CDR3 reads CASSYRGLGAQYF. The CDR3, as DNA: TGTGCCAGCAGCTACAGGGGGCTTGGGGCCCAGTACTTC.